One and the same sample provided the 21 T cell receptor beta chains below, sequenced in a study of blood T cell repertoires in COVID-19 (dated by TCRdb to 2019 to 2021). Libraries came from the immunoSEQ multiplex PCR assay. Here the immuneACCESS table is served through TCRdb, limited to in-frame sequences with V and J called. Missing clones are a known gap in these copies; in checked studies unresolved V genes cover under half, and the rest lacks a known reason. This sample comprises more than 110,000 clones, more than 75% of them detected only once. The top ten hold 5.5% to 7% of the sample. The sequenced sample consisted of PBMCs or T cells enriched from blood (not recorded which). The receptors were gathered from a woman aged 50 to 65 who had recovered from COVID-19.

The chain combines TRBV7-2 with TRBJ1-4; TRBD1 is a possible D gene (5 bases). Germline V gives CDR1 SGHTA, CDR2 FQGNSA. This CDR3 has 14 amino acids. V lost 4 bases and J 8 bases, leaving 14 bases between the germline ends. In DNA form, the CDR3 reads TGTGCCAGCAGCTGGCGGGACGGTGGGGAAAAACTGTTTTTT. Protein sequence: CASSWRDGGEKLFF.

The chain employs TRBV11-1 and TRBJ2-3; 11 positions match TRBD2. The V and J ends lost 4 bases and 6 bases, in that order; junction bases with no gene match: 9. Germline values: CDR1 SGHAT, CDR2 FQDESV (reference sequence). CDR3 length: 16 amino acids. The CDR3 coding sequence is TGTGCCAGCAGCTCCTGGACTAGCGGGTCAGTCGATACGCAGTATTTT. Its protein product is CASSSWTSGSVDTQYF.

The chain has TRBV4-2 and TRBJ2-7; 10 bases match TRBD1. Trimming cost V 5 bases and J 3 bases; bases outside gene matches: 4. The CDR3 has 14 residues. Germline V lookup: CDR1 LGHNA, CDR2 YNFKEQ. CDR3 bases: TGTGCCAGCAGCGCCCGGGACAGGGGCTACGAGCAGTACTTC. Translation gives CASSARDRGYEQYF.

The genes are TRBV28 and TRBJ2-1; D perhaps matches TRBD1 (6 bases). V lost 6 bases and J lost 0, with 18 bases in between. Germline assignment: CDR1 MDHEN and CDR2 SYDVKM. The CDR3 loop spans 17 amino acids. CDR3 nucleotide sequence: TGTGCCAGCAGCCCAGGGACACCAAAGAGCTCCTACAATGAGCAGTTCTTC. Its protein product is CASSPGTPKSSYNEQFF.

This sequence joins TRBV5-1 and TRBJ2-5; 10 bases are shared with TRBD2. Germline assignment: CDR1 SGHRS and CDR2 YFSETQ. V shed 0 bases, J shed 2 bases, and the junction held 4 bases outside the gene matches. The CDR3 is made up of 16 amino acids. The CDR3 loop is CASSLGTAGGQETQYF. The CDR3 DNA is TGCGCCAGCAGCTTGGGGACAGCGGGGGGGCAAGAGACCCAGTACTTC.

The chain couples TRBV10-1 to TRBJ2-2, with a possible D match to TRBD2 (6 bases). Between the trimmed V and J ends, which lost 3 bases and 9 bases, there was a span of 14 bases. Per the germline V gene, CDR1 is WNHNN and CDR2 is SYGVQD (reference sequence). The CDR3 loop spans 14 amino acids. CDR3 nucleotides: TGCGCCAGCAGTGACGGATCGGGGGTTCGGGAGCTGTTTTTT. Protein: CASSDGSGVRELFF.

The V and J genes are TRBV19 and TRBJ1-6; D uncertain. This CDR3 is built from 13 residues. V dropped 4 bases and J dropped 2 bases, with 3 bases sitting between them. Germline-derived CDR1 and CDR2 are LNHDA and SQIVND (reference sequence). CDR3 protein: CASSRPYNSPLHF. In DNA, the CDR3 is TGTGCCAGTAGTAGGCCCTATAATTCACCCCTCCACTTT.

The genes are TRBV27 and TRBJ2-1; 7 bases fit TRBD1. This CDR3 has 12 residues. The V gene's germline CDR1 is MNHEY and CDR2 SMNVEV (reference sequence). The V and J ends lost 4 bases and 7 bases, in that order; junction bases with no gene match: 1. The CDR3 coding sequence is TGTGCCAGCAGTTCACAGGGGAATGAGCAGTTCTTC. Translated, it gives CASSSQGNEQFF.

The V and J genes are TRBV2 and TRBJ1-5; possible D gene TRBD1, 5 bases. The CDR3 runs to 12 residues. Trimming shortened V by 5 bases and J by 11 bases, and 13 bases separated the two germline ends. The germline gives CDR1 SNHLY, CDR2 FYNNEI. The CDR3 nucleotides read TGTGCCAGCAGTCTTGACAGCCCGGCCCAGCATTTT. It is translated as CASSLDSPAQHF.

The DNA for the CDR3 is TGTGCCACCGGCAGGGGGAGACAGGCGGGTTCACCCCTCCACTTT. Translated: CATGRGRQAGSPLHF. The chain employs TRBV6-5 and TRBJ1-6; the match to TRBD1 covers 7 bases. The CDR3 runs to 15 residues. Germline values: CDR1 MNHEY, CDR2 SVGAGI. V was pared by 10 bases and J by 9 bases, with 15 bases of the junction left unmatched.

This clone has just one count. This rearrangement joins TRBV19 to TRBJ2-4; 8 nucleotides match TRBD2. The CDR3 has 14 residues. Unmatched junction bases numbered 7, after V lost 7 bases and J lost 5 bases. From germline, CDR1 is LNHDA and CDR2 SQIVND (reference sequence). CDR3 residues: CASTGRGAENIQYF. In DNA, the CDR3 is TGTGCCAGTACGGGGCGGGGGGCCGAAAACATTCAGTACTTC. The full variable domain, rest sourced from reference TRBV19 and TRBJ2-4, is DGGITQSPKYLFRKEGQNVTLSCEQNLNHDAMYWYRQDPGQGLRLIYYSQIVNDFQKGDIAEGYSVSREKKESFPLTVTSAQKNPTAFYLCASTGRGAENIQYFGAGTRLSVL.

This clone was detected a few times. The chain carries TRBV12-5 and TRBJ1-2; 12 bases map to TRBD1. The V segment lost 0 bases and the J segment 3 bases; nucleotides outside the gene matches: 11. Germline CDR1 and CDR2: LGHNT and FRNRAP. The CDR3 is 19 residues long. The DNA of the CDR3 is TGTGCTAGTGGTTTGGTCATCGGCCCCCGGGACAGGGGGCACTATGGCTACACCTTC. Its protein product is CASGLVIGPRDRGHYGYTF.

The chain has TRBV13 and TRBJ1-3; 7 bases align to TRBD1. Germline V CDR1 and CDR2: PRHDT, FYEKMQ (reference sequence). V shed 3 bases, J shed 3 bases, and the junction held 5 bases outside the gene matches. CDR3 length equals 15 residues. The CDR3 loop is CASSFDPGGGNTIYF. CDR3 nucleotides: TGTGCCAGCAGCTTCGACCCAGGGGGTGGAAACACCATATATTTT.

This sequence joins TRBV6-5 and TRBJ1-4, with D maybe TRBD1 (5 bases). CDR1 MNHEY and CDR2 SVGAGI come from the germline V gene. This CDR3 is built from 13 residues. The V end lost 6 bases, the J end lost 6 bases, and 11 bases lay between the germline ends. The CDR3 region has the DNA TGTGCCAGCAGGGGGGGAAGTGATGAAAAACTGTTTTTT. Translation: CASRGGSDEKLFF.

This clone has just one count. The chain uses TRBV3-1 (or the pseudogene TRBV3-2) and TRBJ2-7; TRBD1 might be the D (5 bases). From germline, CDR1 is LGHDT and CDR2 YNNKEL (reference sequence). The CDR3 extends over 13 amino acids. V dropped 2 bases and J dropped 7 bases, with 12 bases sitting between them. CDR3 sequence reads: CASSQQGGPEQYF. The CDR3 region has the DNA TGTGCCAGCAGCCAACAGGGCGGCCCAGAGCAGTACTTC.

V gene TRBV2 combines with J gene TRBJ1-2; 8 bases are a match to TRBD1. The CDR3 contains 13 residues. The junction had 5 bases not matched to a gene; V was cut back by 9 bases and J by 2 bases. The germline CDR1 and CDR2 sequences are SNHLY and FYNNEI. CDR3 DNA sequence: TGTGCCAGAGCGGGACAGGTGAACTATGGCTACACCTTC. It is translated as CARAGQVNYGYTF.

The table lists this clone with a count of one. The chain recombines TRBV19 with TRBJ1-5; 9 bases are shared with TRBD1. Germline trimming cut 4 bases from V and 6 bases from J; bases unmatched to any gene: 4. Germline V gene data show CDR1 as LNHDA and CDR2 as SQIVND (reference sequence). The CDR3 extends over 14 amino acids. The CDR3 region has the DNA TGTGCCAGTAGTAGCCGACAGGGGGGTCAGCCCCAGCATTTT. It yields the protein CASSSRQGGQPQHF.

V and J are TRBV10-3 and TRBJ1-1; a weak D match, TRBD1 (5 bases). Germline loops: CDR1 ENHRY, CDR2 SYGVKD. The CDR3 has 13 amino acids. Trimming pared 4 bases from V and 6 bases from J, leaving 12 bases between. CDR3 sequence: CAISVRDEAEAFF. The CDR3 nucleotides are TGTGCCATCAGTGTCAGGGATGAGGCTGAAGCTTTCTTT.

The chain is built from TRBV27 and TRBJ1-1; 10 bases are a match to TRBD1. Germline loops: CDR1 MNHEY, CDR2 SMNVEV (reference sequence). The CDR3 contains 14 residues. V was pared by 6 bases and J by 3 bases, with 4 bases of the junction left unmatched. The DNA for the CDR3 is TGTGCCAGCAGCGGGACAGGGGTTGACACTGAAGCTTTCTTT. It specifies CASSGTGVDTEAFF.

The rearrangement uses TRBV11-2 and TRBJ1-2; TRBD1 matches 10 bases. CDR1 is SGHAT, CDR2 FQNNGV, per germline. The ends lost 5 bases at V and 8 bases at J; junction bases unmatched: 17. This CDR3 is built from 17 residues. DNA for the CDR3: TGTGCCAGCAGCCCCCCTCCGGGACAGGGGTCTATTAGGGGCTACACCTTC. Translation: CASSPPPGQGSIRGYTF.

The V gene is TRBV28, the J gene TRBJ1-4; D is unresolved. Germline assignment: CDR1 MDHEN and CDR2 SYDVKM. V lost 4 bases and J 3 bases, leaving 24 bases between the germline ends. The CDR3 is made up of 19 amino acids. CDR3 amino acids: CASSSVVMGRGPPNEKLFF. The DNA of the CDR3 is TGTGCCAGCAGTTCAGTCGTAATGGGCAGAGGGCCCCCTAATGAAAAACTGTTTTTT.